The next 2 T cell receptor beta chains were all read from a single sample in a study of T cells in Graves' hyperthyroidism and ophthalmopathy (dated by TCRdb to between 2019 and 2020). Receptor amplification or capture employed multiplex PCR. For sequencing, an Illumina HiSeq 2000 was employed. The TCR beta CDR3 regions were amplified from RNA transcripts. The TCR CDR3 was subjected to a first round of RT-PCR using the HTBI primer set and the Qiagen OneStep RT-PCR kit. Using fastp at Q25 and MiXCR, TCRdb reprocessed the public reads and kept productive beta chains. Entries are consolidated by CDR3 protein sequence, retaining the most common genes and DNA. In all, the sample holds fewer than 500,000 distinct CDR3 sequences, and roughly 14% of those were seen once. The ten largest clonotypes hold about 12% of the sample. Sequenced sample: blood. These receptors came from a young man with Graves' ophthalmopathy.

This clonotype was detected ten times or more. The chain joins TRBV6-1 to TRBJ1-2; 8 bases match TRBD1. Germline CDR1 is MNHNS and CDR2 is SASEGT. This CDR3 has 14 residues. Trimming cost V 5 bases and J 4 bases; bases outside gene matches: 6. CDR3 protein: CASSNGQGAYGYTF. CDR3 sequence (DNA): TGTGCCAGCAGTAACGGACAGGGTGCCTATGGCTACACCTTC.

The sample holds many counts of this clonotype. V usage is TRBV12-3 or TRBV12-4 and J usage is TRBJ1-2, with 7 bases that match TRBD1. The V and J ends lost 7 bases and 6 bases, in that order; junction bases with no gene match: 8. The CDR3 runs 13 residues. CDR3 loop: CASTDDRVHGYTF. CDR3 DNA sequence: TGTGCCAGCACCGACGACAGGGTGCATGGCTACACCTTC.